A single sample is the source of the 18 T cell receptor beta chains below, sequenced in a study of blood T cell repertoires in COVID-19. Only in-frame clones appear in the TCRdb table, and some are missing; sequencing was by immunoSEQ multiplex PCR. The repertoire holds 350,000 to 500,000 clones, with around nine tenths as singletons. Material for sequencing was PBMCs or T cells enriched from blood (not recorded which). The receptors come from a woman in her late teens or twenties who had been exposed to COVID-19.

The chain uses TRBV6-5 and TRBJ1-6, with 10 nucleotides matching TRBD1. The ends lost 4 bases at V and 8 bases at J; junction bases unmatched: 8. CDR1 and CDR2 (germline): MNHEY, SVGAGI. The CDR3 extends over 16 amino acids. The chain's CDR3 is CASSSDRDRGYSPLHF. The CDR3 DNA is TGTGCCAGCAGTTCTGACCGGGACAGGGGTTATTCACCCCTCCACTTT.

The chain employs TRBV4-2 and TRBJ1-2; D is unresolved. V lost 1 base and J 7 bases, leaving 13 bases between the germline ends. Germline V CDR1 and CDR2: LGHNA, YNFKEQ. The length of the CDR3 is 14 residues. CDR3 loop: CASSQGAPLSGYTF. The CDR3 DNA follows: TGTGCCAGCAGCCAAGGGGCCCCTCTATCTGGCTACACCTTC.

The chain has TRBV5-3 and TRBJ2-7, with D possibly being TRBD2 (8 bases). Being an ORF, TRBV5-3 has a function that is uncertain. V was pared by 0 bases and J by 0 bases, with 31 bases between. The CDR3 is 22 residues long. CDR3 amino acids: CARSLGAKGDSGSPYPSYEQYF. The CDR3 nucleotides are TGTGCCAGAAGCTTGGGGGCCAAGGGGGACAGCGGGAGTCCCTACCCCTCCTACGAGCAGTACTTC.

In DNA, the CDR3 is TGCGCCAGCAGCCCTGGCGGGTTAAGCTCTGGAAACACCATATATTTT. Translating gives CASSPGGLSSGNTIYF. The rearrangement joins TRBV5-1 to TRBJ1-3; D gene unclear. Trimming shortened V by 4 bases and J by 0 bases, and 14 bases separated the two germline ends. Germline assignment: CDR1 SGHRS and CDR2 YFSETQ. This CDR3 is 16 amino acids long.

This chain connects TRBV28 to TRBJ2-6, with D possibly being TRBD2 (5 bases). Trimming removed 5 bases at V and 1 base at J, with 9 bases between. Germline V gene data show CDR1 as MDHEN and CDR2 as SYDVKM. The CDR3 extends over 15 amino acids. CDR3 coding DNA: TGTGCCAGCAGTAAAACTAGTTCTGGGGCCAACGTCCTGACTTTC. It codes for CASSKTSSGANVLTF.

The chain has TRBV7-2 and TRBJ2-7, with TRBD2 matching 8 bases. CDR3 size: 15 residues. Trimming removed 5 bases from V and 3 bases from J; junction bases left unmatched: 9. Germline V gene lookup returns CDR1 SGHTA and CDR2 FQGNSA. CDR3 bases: TGTGCCAGCAGCGAAAATACCGGGACTAGCTACGAGCAGTACTTC. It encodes CASSENTGTSYEQYF.

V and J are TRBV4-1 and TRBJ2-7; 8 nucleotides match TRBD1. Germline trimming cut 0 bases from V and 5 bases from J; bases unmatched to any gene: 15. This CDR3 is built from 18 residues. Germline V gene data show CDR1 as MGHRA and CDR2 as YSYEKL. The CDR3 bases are TGCGCCAGCAGCCAAGAGAATTTCCTCCAGGGGGCTGTGCACGAGCAGTACTTC. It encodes CASSQENFLQGAVHEQYF.

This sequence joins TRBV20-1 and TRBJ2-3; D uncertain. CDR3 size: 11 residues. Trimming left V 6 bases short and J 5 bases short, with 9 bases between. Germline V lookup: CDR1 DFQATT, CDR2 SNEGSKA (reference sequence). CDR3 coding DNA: TGCAGTGCGAGGTACGGAGATACGCAGTATTTT. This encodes CSARYGDTQYF.

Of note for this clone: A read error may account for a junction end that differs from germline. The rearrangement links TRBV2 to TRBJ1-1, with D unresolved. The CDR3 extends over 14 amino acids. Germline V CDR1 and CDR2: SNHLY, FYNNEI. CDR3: CASNLAPPNSEAFF. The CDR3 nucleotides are TGTGCCAGCAACCTCGCGCCTCCGAACAGTGAAGCTTTCTTT.

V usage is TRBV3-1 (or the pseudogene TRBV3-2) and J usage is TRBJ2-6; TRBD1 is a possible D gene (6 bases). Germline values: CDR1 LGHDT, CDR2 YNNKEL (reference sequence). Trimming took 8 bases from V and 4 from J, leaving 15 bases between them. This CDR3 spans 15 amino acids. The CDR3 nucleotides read TGTGCCAGCCATTCAGGGGAGCCCGGGGCCAACGTCCTGACTTTC. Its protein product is CASHSGEPGANVLTF.

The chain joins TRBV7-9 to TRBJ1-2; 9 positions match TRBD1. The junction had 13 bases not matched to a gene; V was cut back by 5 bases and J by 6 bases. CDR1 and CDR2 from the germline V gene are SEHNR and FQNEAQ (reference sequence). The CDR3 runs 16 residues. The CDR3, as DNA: TGTGCCAGCAGCCCCGGAACTCGGACAGGGGAGCATGGCTACACCTTC. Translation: CASSPGTRTGEHGYTF.

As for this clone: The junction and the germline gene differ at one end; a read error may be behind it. The CDR3 loop reads CASSYTGVQETQYF. In DNA, the CDR3 is TGTGCTAGCAGCTATACAGGGGTTCAGGAGACCCAGTACTTC. The V and J genes are TRBV7-7 and TRBJ2-5, with TRBD1 matching 7 bases. Germline-derived CDR1 and CDR2 are SSHAT and FNYEAQ (reference sequence). The CDR3 has 14 amino acids.

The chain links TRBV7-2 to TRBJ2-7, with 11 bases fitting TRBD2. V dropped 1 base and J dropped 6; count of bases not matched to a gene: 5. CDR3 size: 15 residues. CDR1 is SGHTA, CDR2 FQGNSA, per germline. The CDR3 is CASSLDRLAGSEQYF. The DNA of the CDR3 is TGTGCCAGCAGCTTAGACAGACTAGCGGGAAGCGAGCAGTACTTC.

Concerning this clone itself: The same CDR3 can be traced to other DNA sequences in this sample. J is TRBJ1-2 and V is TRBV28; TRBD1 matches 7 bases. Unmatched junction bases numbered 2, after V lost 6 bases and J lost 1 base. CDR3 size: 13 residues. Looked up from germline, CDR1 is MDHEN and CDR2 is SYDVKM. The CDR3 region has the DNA TGTGCCAGCAGCCGACAGGGTAACTATGGCTACACCTTC. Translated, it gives CASSRQGNYGYTF.

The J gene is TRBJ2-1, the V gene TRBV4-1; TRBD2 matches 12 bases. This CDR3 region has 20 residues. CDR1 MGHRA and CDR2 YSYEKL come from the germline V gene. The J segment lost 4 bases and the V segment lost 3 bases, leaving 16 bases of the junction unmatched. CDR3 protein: CASSQTERLAGVREYNEQFF. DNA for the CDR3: TGCGCCAGCAGCCAGACAGAACGACTAGCGGGAGTACGGGAATACAATGAGCAGTTCTTC.

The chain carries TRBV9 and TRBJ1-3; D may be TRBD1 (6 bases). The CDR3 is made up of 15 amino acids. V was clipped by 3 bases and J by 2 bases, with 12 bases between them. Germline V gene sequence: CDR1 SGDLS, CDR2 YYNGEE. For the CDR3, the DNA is TGTGCCAGCAGCGGTACAGGGATGCCTGGAAACACCATATATTTT. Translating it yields CASSGTGMPGNTIYF.

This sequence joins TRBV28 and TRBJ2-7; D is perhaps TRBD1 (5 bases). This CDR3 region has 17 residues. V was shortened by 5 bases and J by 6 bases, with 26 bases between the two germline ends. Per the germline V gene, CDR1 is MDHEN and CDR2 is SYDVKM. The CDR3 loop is CASSLSRVGHPLGEQYF. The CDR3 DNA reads TGTGCCAGCAGTCTCAGCAGGGTGGGCCACCCGTTGGGCGAGCAGTACTTC.

The CDR3, as DNA: TGTGCCAGCAGCGTTGGGGACAGACCAAACTATGGCTACACCTTC. Its protein is CASSVGDRPNYGYTF. The chain has TRBV9 and TRBJ1-2; 7 positions agree with TRBD1. V was pared by 2 bases and J by 2 bases, with 6 bases of the junction left unmatched. The CDR3 totals 15 residues. CDR1 is SGDLS and CDR2 is YYNGEE in the germline V gene.